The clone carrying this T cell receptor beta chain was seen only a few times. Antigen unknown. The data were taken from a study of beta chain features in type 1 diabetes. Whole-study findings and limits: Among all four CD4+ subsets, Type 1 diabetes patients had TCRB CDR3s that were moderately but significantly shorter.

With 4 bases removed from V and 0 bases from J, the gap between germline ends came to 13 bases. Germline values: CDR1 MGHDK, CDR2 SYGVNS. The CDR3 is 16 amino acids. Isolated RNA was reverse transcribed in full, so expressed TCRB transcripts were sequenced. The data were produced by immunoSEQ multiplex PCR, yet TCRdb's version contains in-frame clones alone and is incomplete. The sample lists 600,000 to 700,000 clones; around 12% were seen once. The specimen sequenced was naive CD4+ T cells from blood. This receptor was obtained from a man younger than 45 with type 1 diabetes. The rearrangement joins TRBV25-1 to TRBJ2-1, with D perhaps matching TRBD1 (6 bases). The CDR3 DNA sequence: TGTGCCAGCAGTGGACAGGCTCGAAGCTCCTACAATGAGCAGTTCTTC. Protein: CASSGQARSSYNEQFF. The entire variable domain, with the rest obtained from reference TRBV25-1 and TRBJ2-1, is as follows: EADIYQTPRYLVIGTGKKITLECSQTMGHDKMYWYQQDPGMELHLIHYSYGVNSTEKGDLSSESTVSRIRTEHFPLTLESARPSHTSQYLCASSGQARSSYNEQFFGPGTRLTVL.